Listed below are T cell receptor beta chains from one sample, sequenced in a study of cytomegalovirus exposure and HLA in healthy donors. Assay used: immunoSEQ multiplex PCR; TCRdb lists only in-frame clones, some missing. The table includes roughly 120,000 clones, roughly 82% detected once. Sequences were obtained from PBMCs. The receptors were sampled from a woman between 18 and 30 years old in good health and CMV-seropositive. Each CDR3 is given without its conserved first and last residue.

v_call cdr3_aa
TRBV7-3 ASSLAGGPSETQY
TRBV4-1 ASSTRTSGVPGGEQF
TRBV2 ASSGPYEQY
TRBV4-1 ASRRAGQGYGYT
TRBV5-1 ASSFGPSPEQY
TRBV29-1 SVTTGGHGYT
TRBV30 AWRETLTGELF
TRBV6-5 ATIAAYGYT
TRBV6-6 ASGDQGLGYT
TRBV7-8 ASSYGGDNEQY
TRBV7-9 ASSTTGSHQPQH
TRBV6-5 ASIPTGVGGGYT
TRBV11-2 ASSLDLIGTEAF
TRBV29-1 SSYTGGYEQY
TRBV5-8 ASSLAAGEQY
TRBV4-1 ASTYGVSYNEQF
TRBV11-2 ASSGGQSYNSPLH
TRBV5-1 ASSLGAASYEQY
TRBV4-1 ASSQIGQGGYGYT
TRBV7-2 ASTHQAFLAANYGYT
TRBV28 ASTPGPPYEQY
TRBV15 ATSRDGGVGNTIY
TRBV7-9 ASAQLAGTGELF
TRBV25-1 ASSDRKNIQY
TRBV27 ASSSGIFTDTQY
TRBV19 AGSLRGMDTQY
TRBV4-1 ASSQPRVAGNTIY